This TCR beta chain was captured by sequencing in a study of T-cell reconstitution after alpha-beta-depleted transplantation in children. Study-level points and caveats: Diversity and T-cell counts at one year after transplant derived mostly from new T cells. Elevated TCRbeta diversity at day 60 was traced, in some patients, to surviving recipient T cells and thymic progenitors.

About this clonotype: As yet, its antigen is unknown.

Preparation of the TCRbeta library was carried out with unique molecular identifiers. TCRdb fed the PCR reads into MiXCR, producing one record per CDR3 protein. The profile shows around 700,000 distinct CDR3 sequences, around 12% of them singletons. V lost 7 bases and J lost 2, with 15 bases in between. The germline CDR1 and CDR2 sequences are SGHTA and FQGNSA. The CDR3 has 15 amino acids. This specimen consisted of PBMCs, obtained before TCRalphabeta/CD19-depleted stem cell transplant. The rearrangement joins TRBV7-2 to TRBJ2-1; D possibly corresponds to TRBD1 (6 bases). The sequence was obtained from a girl aged 2-10 years with congenital amegakaryocytic thrombocytopenia, due to receive a stem cell transplant. CDR3 nucleotide sequence: TGTGCCAGCACCCGCCAGGGGATCCCCTACAATGAGCAGTTCTTC. Translating gives CASTRQGIPYNEQFF.